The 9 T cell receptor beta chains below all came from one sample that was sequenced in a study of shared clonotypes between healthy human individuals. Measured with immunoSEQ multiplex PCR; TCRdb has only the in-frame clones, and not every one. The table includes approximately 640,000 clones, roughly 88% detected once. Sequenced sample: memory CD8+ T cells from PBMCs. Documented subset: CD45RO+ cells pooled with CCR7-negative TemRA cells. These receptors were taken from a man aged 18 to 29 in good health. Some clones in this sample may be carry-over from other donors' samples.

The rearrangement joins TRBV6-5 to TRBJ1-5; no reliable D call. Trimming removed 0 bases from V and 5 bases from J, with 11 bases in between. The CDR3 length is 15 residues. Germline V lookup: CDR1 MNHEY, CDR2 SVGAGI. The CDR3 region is CASSYSTWGDQPQHF. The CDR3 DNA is TGTGCCAGCAGTTACTCGACCTGGGGAGATCAGCCCCAGCATTTT.

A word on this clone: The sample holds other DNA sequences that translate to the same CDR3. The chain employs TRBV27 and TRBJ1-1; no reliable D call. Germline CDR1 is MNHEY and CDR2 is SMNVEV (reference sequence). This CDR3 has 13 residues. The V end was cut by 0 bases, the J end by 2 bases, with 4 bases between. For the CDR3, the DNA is TGTGCCAGCAGTTTATCAGTTAACACTGAAGCTTTCTTT. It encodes CASSLSVNTEAFF.

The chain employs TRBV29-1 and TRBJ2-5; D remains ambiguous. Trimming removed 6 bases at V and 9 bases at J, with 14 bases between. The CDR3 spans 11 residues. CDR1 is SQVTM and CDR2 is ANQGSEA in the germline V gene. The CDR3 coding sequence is TGCAGCGTCGACGCTCCTTCCGCCCAGTACTTC. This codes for CSVDAPSAQYF.

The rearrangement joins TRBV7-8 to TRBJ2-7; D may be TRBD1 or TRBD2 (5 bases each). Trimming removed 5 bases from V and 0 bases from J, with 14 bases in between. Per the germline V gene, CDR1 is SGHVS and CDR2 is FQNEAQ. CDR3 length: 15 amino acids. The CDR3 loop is CASSRGRAYSYEQYF. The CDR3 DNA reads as TGTGCCAGCAGCCGGGGCAGGGCCTACTCCTACGAGCAGTACTTC.

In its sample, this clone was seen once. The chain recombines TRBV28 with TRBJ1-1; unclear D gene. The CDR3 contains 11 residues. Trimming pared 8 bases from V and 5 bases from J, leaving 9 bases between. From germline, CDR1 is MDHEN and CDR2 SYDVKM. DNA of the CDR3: TGTGCCAGCGTTTGGGCGACTGAAGCTTTCTTT. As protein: CASVWATEAFF.

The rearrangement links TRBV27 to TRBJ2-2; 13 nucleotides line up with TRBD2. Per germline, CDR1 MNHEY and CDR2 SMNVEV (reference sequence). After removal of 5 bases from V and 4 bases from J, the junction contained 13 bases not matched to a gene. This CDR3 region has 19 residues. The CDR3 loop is CASSLISLGLAGVTGELFF. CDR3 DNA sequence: TGTGCCAGCAGTCTCATATCCCTTGGACTAGCGGGAGTCACCGGGGAGCTGTTTTTT.

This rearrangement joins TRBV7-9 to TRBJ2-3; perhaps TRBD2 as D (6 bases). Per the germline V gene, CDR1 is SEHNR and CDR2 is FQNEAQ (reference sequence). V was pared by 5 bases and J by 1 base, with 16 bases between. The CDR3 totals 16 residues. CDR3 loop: CASSKYGTARTDTQYF. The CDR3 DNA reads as TGTGCCAGCAGCAAATACGGGACTGCTCGCACAGATACGCAGTATTTT.

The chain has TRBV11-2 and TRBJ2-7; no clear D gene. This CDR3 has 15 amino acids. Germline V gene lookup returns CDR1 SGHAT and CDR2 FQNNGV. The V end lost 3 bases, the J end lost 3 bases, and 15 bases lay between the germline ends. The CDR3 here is CASSFVGAQNYEQYF. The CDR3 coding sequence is TGTGCCAGCAGCTTCGTTGGCGCGCAGAACTACGAGCAGTACTTC.

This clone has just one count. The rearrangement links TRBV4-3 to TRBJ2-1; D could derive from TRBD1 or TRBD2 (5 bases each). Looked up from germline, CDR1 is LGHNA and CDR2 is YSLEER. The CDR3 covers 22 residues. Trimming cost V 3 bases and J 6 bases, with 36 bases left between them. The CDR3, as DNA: TGCGCCAGCAGCCACGGGACCCGGGACCTCCCAACCCCTTATACCTCCGGCAATGAGCAGTTCTTC. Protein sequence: CASSHGTRDLPTPYTSGNEQFF.